The 27 T cell receptor beta chains below all came from one sample that was sequenced in a study of T cells in Graves' hyperthyroidism and ophthalmopathy. RNA transcripts were the template for amplifying TCR beta CDR3 regions. Carried out on the TCR CDR3, a first-round RT-PCR used the HTBI primer set. MiXCR, run by TCRdb on the multiplex PCR reads, gives a single entry per CDR3 protein. The profile covers roughly 300,000 distinct CDR3 sequences, with about 14% appearing a single time and 20% to 25% taken by the ten largest. Source material: blood. These receptors all stem from a woman in her 30s with Graves' hyperthyroidism.

In this sample, this clonotype turned up a few times. The chain employs TRBV3-1 and TRBJ2-1, with D possibly being TRBD2 (6 bases). The length of the CDR3 is 13 residues. Trimming removed 1 base at V and 9 bases at J, with 10 bases between. CDR1 is LGHDT and CDR2 is YNNKEL in the germline V gene (reference sequence). In nucleotides, the CDR3 is TGTGCCAGCAGCCAAGTCGGGAGCGGTGAGCAGTTCTTC. Translated, it gives CASSQVGSGEQFF.

This clonotype was seen at least ten times. The gene calls are TRBV28 and TRBJ2-1; D gene uncertain. CDR3 length: 18 amino acids. V was pared by 4 bases and J by 3 bases, with 22 bases between. Per germline, CDR1 MDHEN and CDR2 SYDVKM. In DNA, the CDR3 is TGTGCCAGCAGTTCCTCATCGAAAGCTGGGAAGATCTACAATGAGCAGTTCTTC. Translation gives CASSSSSKAGKIYNEQFF.

This clonotype was detected ten times or more. This chain uses TRBV6-1 with TRBJ1-5, with D possibly TRBD1 on 6 matching bases. Trimming stripped 5 bases from V and 4 bases from J, with 12 bases between. CDR3 length: 14 amino acids. Looked up from germline, CDR1 is MNHNS and CDR2 is SASEGT. CDR3 region: CASSTQGINQPQHF. The CDR3 nucleotides are TGTGCCAGCAGTACCCAGGGGATAAATCAGCCCCAGCATTTT.

This clonotype has a count of ten or more. The J gene is TRBJ2-1, the V gene TRBV4-1; tentatively, D is TRBD1 (6 bases). The CDR3 covers 16 residues. Germline CDR1 reads MGHRA; CDR2 reads YSYEKL. Trimming removed 3 bases from V and 4 bases from J, with 16 bases in between. In DNA form, the CDR3 reads TGCGCCAGCAGCCATCCGGACCACGGACAGTACAATGAGCAGTTCTTC. Translation: CASSHPDHGQYNEQFF.

The chain couples TRBV14 to TRBJ1-6; no clear D. From germline, CDR1 is SGHDN and CDR2 FVKESK. V lost 0 bases, J lost 7 bases, and 7 bases lay in between. The CDR3 has 14 residues. The CDR3 DNA reads TGTGCCAGCAGCCAAGATCGAGGGAATTCACCCCTCCACTTT. Amino acids: CASSQDRGNSPLHF.

This clonotype was counted ten times or more. The rearrangement joins TRBV28 to TRBJ1-2; perhaps TRBD1 as D (5 bases). Germline CDR1 reads MDHEN; CDR2 reads SYDVKM. This CDR3 is built from 12 residues. CDR3 in amino acids: CAYRRGDGGYTF. CDR3 bases: TGTGCTTACCGGCGAGGGGATGGTGGCTACACCTTC.

This clonotype was seen many times. The J gene is TRBJ2-5, the V gene TRBV28; possibly TRBD1 for D (5 bases). The germline CDR1 and CDR2 sequences are MDHEN and SYDVKM. The V and J ends lost 10 bases and 3 bases respectively, with 12 bases between them. This CDR3 has 12 amino acids. The CDR3 DNA reads as TGTGCCAACAAGGCCAGGGAAGAGACCCAGTACTTC. It yields the protein CANKAREETQYF.

In its sample, this clonotype was seen many times. The chain carries TRBV6-1 and TRBJ2-1, with 9 bases identical to TRBD2. In germline, CDR1 is MNHNS, CDR2 SASEGT. The CDR3 has 14 residues. The ends lost 7 bases at V and 3 bases at J; junction bases unmatched: 4. CDR3 bases: TGTGCCAGCAAACCAGCGGGAGGCTACAATGAGCAGTTCTTC. Its translation: CASKPAGGYNEQFF.

A remark on this clonotype: Given a much more abundant clone one base away, this may be a read error. The V call is TRBV2, the J call TRBJ1-4; no clear D gene. CDR3 size: 11 residues. The germline V gene has CDR1 SNHLY and CDR2 FYNNEI. The CDR3 nucleotides read TGTGCCAGCAAGGTGGCTGAAAAACTGTCTTTT. Amino acids: CASKVAEKLSF.

This clonotype occurred many times. The rearrangement uses TRBV7-2 and TRBJ2-5; D is undetermined. The CDR3 runs to 15 residues. CDR1 and CDR2 (germline): SGHTA, FQGNSA. The germline V and J ends were trimmed by 5 bases and 5 bases, with 18 bases remaining between them. The CDR3 spells CASSPRSDSWETQYF. CDR3 nucleotides: TGTGCCAGCAGCCCCCGATCCGATTCGTGGGAGACCCAGTACTTC.

The chain combines TRBV19 with TRBJ2-1; TRBD2 matches at 11 bases. The CDR3 contains 18 residues. Germline lookup yields CDR1 LNHDA and CDR2 SQIVND (reference sequence). The trim removed 5 bases at V and 0 bases at J, leaving 9 bases unmatched. The CDR3 DNA reads TGTGCCAGTAGTCCGAAGACTAGCGGGAAATCCTCCTACAATGAGCAGTTCTTC. Translated, it gives CASSPKTSGKSSYNEQFF.

The rearrangement links TRBV30 to TRBJ2-1, with 7 bases fitting TRBD1. The CDR3 runs to 12 residues. Trimming at V came to 2 bases and at J to 10 bases, leaving 5 bases not matched to a gene. The V gene's germline CDR1 is GTSNPN and CDR2 SVGIG (reference sequence). CDR3 in DNA: TGTGCCTGGAGTCCAGGGGGAAGGGAGCAGTTCTTC. It codes for CAWSPGGREQFF.

In its sample, this clonotype was seen many times. The V gene is TRBV29-1, the J gene TRBJ2-5; the match to TRBD1 covers 8 bases. CDR3 length: 13 residues. Germline V gene lookup returns CDR1 SQVTM and CDR2 ANQGSEA. J lost 8 bases, V lost 0 bases, and 5 bases had no gene match. Here the CDR3 DNA reads TGCAGCGTTGAAGAGCAGGGGGCTTTTACCCAGTACTTC. It codes for CSVEEQGAFTQYF.

This clonotype was observed a few times. The chain employs TRBV12-3 or TRBV12-4 and TRBJ2-1; D unclear. V dropped 7 bases and J dropped 9 bases, with 13 bases sitting between them. The length of the CDR3 is 12 residues. CDR3 loop: CASTSEYGEQFF. DNA of the CDR3: TGTGCCAGCACGTCCGAGTATGGTGAGCAGTTCTTC.

This clonotype was counted a few times. V gene TRBV28 combines with J gene TRBJ2-4; D might be TRBD1 or TRBD2, each matching 5 bases. The CDR3 totals 14 residues. V was trimmed by 6 bases and J by 7 bases, leaving 16 bases between them. Germline lookup yields CDR1 MDHEN and CDR2 SYDVKM. The CDR3 sequence is CASSPDRGVNIQYF. The CDR3 DNA sequence: TGTGCCAGCAGCCCGGACCGGGGCGTGAACATTCAGTACTTC.

This clonotype was counted ten times or more. The chain couples TRBV12-3 or TRBV12-4 to TRBJ2-1; TRBD2 matches 8 bases. The CDR3 totals 15 residues. Losses at the gene ends were 3 bases for V and 8 bases for J; bases not matched to a gene: 9. The CDR3 DNA follows: TGTGCCAGCAGTTTCTCAGTCGGGAGGGTGGATGAGCAGTTCTTC. Translation gives CASSFSVGRVDEQFF.

The CDR3 loop reads CASSARPPLAGYNEQFF. For the CDR3, the DNA is TGTGCCAGCAGCGCCCGACCCCCACTAGCGGGCTACAATGAGCAGTTCTTC. V and J are TRBV7-2 and TRBJ2-1; 9 bases fit TRBD2. Germline V gene lookup returns CDR1 SGHTA and CDR2 FQGNSA. Trimming took 5 bases from V and 3 from J; bases not matched to a gene: 11. The CDR3 is made up of 17 amino acids.

This clonotype was seen at least ten times. This chain links TRBV28 with TRBJ2-7; no reliable D call. In germline, CDR1 is MDHEN, CDR2 SYDVKM. The CDR3 sequence is 12 residues long. Trimming cost V 3 bases and J 5 bases, with 8 bases left between them. The DNA of the CDR3 is TGTGCCAGCAGTTTTTCTAAAAACGAGCAGTACTTC. Amino acid sequence: CASSFSKNEQYF.

This sequence joins TRBV4-2 and TRBJ2-7; D call uncertain. CDR1 is LGHNA, CDR2 YNFKEQ, per germline. Trimming removed 2 bases from V and 4 bases from J, with 6 bases in between. There are 12 residues in the CDR3. In nucleotides, the CDR3 is TGTGCCAGCAGCCAAACTGAGTACGAGCAGTACTTC. It codes for CASSQTEYEQYF.

In its sample, this clonotype was seen a few times. The chain joins TRBV29-1 to TRBJ1-1, with D maybe TRBD1 (6 bases). Germline V gene sequence: CDR1 SQVTM, CDR2 ANQGSEA. The CDR3 covers 11 residues. V was clipped by 4 bases and J by 8 bases, with 11 bases between them. CDR3 DNA: TGCAGCGTTGCCTTGGACAGCGAAGCTTTCTTT. Translated, it gives CSVALDSEAFF.

The table lists this clonotype with many counts. This chain joins TRBV2 and TRBJ1-2; no definite D call. The CDR3 covers 14 residues. Trimming removed 2 bases at V and 3 bases at J, with 10 bases between. Per germline, CDR1 SNHLY and CDR2 FYNNEI. In nucleotides, the CDR3 is TGTGCCAGCAGTGAAACCTCTTTCGACTATGGCTACACCTTC. Its translation: CASSETSFDYGYTF.

The sample holds many counts of this clonotype. The chain combines TRBV19 with TRBJ2-5; D possibly corresponds to TRBD2 (6 bases). The V end lost 3 bases, the J end lost 3 bases, and 11 bases lay between the germline ends. The CDR3 consists of 14 residues. Germline CDR1 is LNHDA and CDR2 is SQIVND (reference sequence). The CDR3 sequence is CASSILGGEETQYF. In nucleotides, the CDR3 is TGTGCCAGTAGTATCCTTGGAGGGGAAGAGACCCAGTACTTC. Combining the CDR3 with reference TRBV19 and TRBJ2-5 gives the whole variable domain DGGITQSPKYLFRKEGQNVTLSCEQNLNHDAMYWYRQDPGQGLRLIYYSQIVNDFQKGDIAEGYSVSREKKESFPLTVTSAQKNPTAFYLCASSILGGEETQYFGPGTRLLVL.

This clonotype was recorded many times. The chain links TRBV6-1 to TRBJ1-5; D not certain. The length of the CDR3 is 11 residues. Germline V gene sequence: CDR1 MNHNS, CDR2 SASEGT. V was cut by 7 bases and J by 9 bases, with 10 bases left in between. The CDR3 here is CASMEWGPQHF. For the CDR3, the DNA is TGTGCCAGCATGGAATGGGGGCCCCAGCATTTT.

This clonotype was seen many times. The chain is built from TRBV7-9 and TRBJ2-7; unclear D gene. V was clipped by 3 bases and J by 5 bases, with 11 bases between them. Germline V CDR1 and CDR2: SEHNR, FQNEAQ (reference sequence). The CDR3 runs to 13 residues. In nucleotides, the CDR3 is TGTGCCAGCAGCTTTGGATCCGGAGACGAGCAGTACTTC. This sequence encodes CASSFGSGDEQYF.

The count of this clonotype is one. The chain uses TRBV20-1 and TRBJ2-4; possibly TRBD1 or TRBD2 for D (5 bases each). The CDR3 is made up of 15 amino acids. Trimming removed 6 bases from V and 5 bases from J, with 20 bases in between. CDR1 is DFQATT, CDR2 SNEGSKA, per germline (reference sequence). For the CDR3, the DNA is TGCAGTGCGGAAGACCGGGACCTAGGGGAAAACATTCAGTACTTC. Its translation: CSAEDRDLGENIQYF.

The chain uses TRBV9 and TRBJ2-3, with D unresolved. Between the trimmed V and J ends, which lost 3 bases and 2 bases, there was a span of 13 bases. Per the germline V gene, CDR1 is SGDLS and CDR2 is YYNGEE. There are 15 residues in the CDR3. The CDR3 here is CASSGVGKFTDTQYF. In DNA, the CDR3 is TGTGCCAGCAGCGGAGTCGGTAAATTCACAGATACGCAGTATTTT.

In this sample, this clonotype turned up many times. The chain has TRBV30 and TRBJ2-3, with D hard to call. V shed 8 bases and J shed 0 bases, with 9 bases lying between them. The CDR3 contains 12 residues. Germline lookup yields CDR1 GTSNPN and CDR2 SVGIG (reference sequence). CDR3 loop: CAGRGSTDTQYF. For the CDR3, the DNA is TGTGCCGGCCGCGGTAGCACAGATACGCAGTATTTT.